This is a list of T cell receptor beta chains from one sample in a study of shared clonotypes between healthy human individuals. Clones were sequenced by immunoSEQ multiplex PCR, and TCRdb holds only the in-frame ones, with some missing. The sample has a few hundred thousand clones; about 70% are singletons. Sequenced sample: memory CD4+ T cells sorted from blood. Receptor source: a man aged 25-45 years in good health. Both conserved end residues are part of each CDR3. Fields, in order: J gene, V gene, clone size, CDR3 length, D gene, CDR3 protein, CDR3 DNA. A D gene is named only where the DNA matches it firmly. Not every row has a clone size; where given, it reads once, few, many or a size class.

J gene: TRBJ2-5; V gene: TRBV5-4; clone size: NA; CDR3 length: 13; D gene: NA; CDR3 protein: CASTDANRETQYF; CDR3 DNA: TGTGCCAGCACCGACGCTAACAGGGAGACCCAGTACTTC
J gene: TRBJ2-7; V gene: TRBV2; clone size: NA; CDR3 length: 14; D gene: NA; CDR3 protein: CASSAQGNSYEQYF; CDR3 DNA: TGTGCCAGCAGCGCACAGGGCAATAGCTACGAGCAGTACTTC
J gene: TRBJ1-5; V gene: TRBV15; clone size: NA; CDR3 length: 18; D gene: TRBD1; CDR3 protein: CATSRVPVGTGGHQPQHF; CDR3 DNA: TGTGCCACCAGCAGAGTTCCCGTTGGGACAGGGGGCCATCAGCCCCAGCATTTT
J gene: TRBJ1-2; V gene: TRBV10-3; clone size: once; CDR3 length: 13; D gene: NA; CDR3 protein: CAIIERPGDGYTF; CDR3 DNA: TGTGCCATCATCGAACGTCCAGGGGACGGCTACACCTTC
J gene: TRBJ2-3; V gene: TRBV7-2; clone size: NA; CDR3 length: 17; D gene: TRBD2; CDR3 protein: CASSLVFGGSGTDTQYF; CDR3 DNA: TGTGCCAGCAGCTTAGTTTTCGGCGGGAGTGGGACAGATACGCAGTATTTT
J gene: TRBJ2-3; V gene: TRBV18; clone size: few; CDR3 length: 14; D gene: NA; CDR3 protein: CASSPQTDTDTQYF; CDR3 DNA: TGTGCCAGCTCACCACAGACAGACACAGATACGCAGTATTTT
J gene: TRBJ2-6; V gene: TRBV18; clone size: NA; CDR3 length: 16; D gene: NA; CDR3 protein: CASSPQGGSGANVLTF; CDR3 DNA: TGTGCCAGCTCACCACAGGGGGGTTCTGGGGCCAACGTCCTGACTTTC
J gene: TRBJ2-7; V gene: TRBV28; clone size: NA; CDR3 length: 17; D gene: TRBD2; CDR3 protein: CASSFGHPGTSNYEQYF; CDR3 DNA: TGTGCCAGCAGTTTCGGTCATCCCGGGACTAGCAACTACGAGCAGTACTTC
J gene: TRBJ1-3; V gene: TRBV4-3; clone size: medium-sized; CDR3 length: 15; D gene: NA; CDR3 protein: CASSQTPLGGYTIYF; CDR3 DNA: TGCGCCAGCAGCCAAACCCCATTAGGAGGTTACACCATATATTTT
J gene: TRBJ2-7; V gene: TRBV5-6; clone size: NA; CDR3 length: 12; D gene: NA; CDR3 protein: CASSLQLYEQYF; CDR3 DNA: TGTGCCAGCAGCTTGCAATTATACGAGCAGTACTTC
J gene: TRBJ1-5; V gene: TRBV6-6; clone size: few; CDR3 length: 15; D gene: NA; CDR3 protein: CASSYSAGPNQPQHF; CDR3 DNA: TGTGCCAGCAGTTACTCAGCAGGGCCCAATCAGCCCCAGCATTTT
J gene: TRBJ2-2; V gene: TRBV12-5; clone size: NA; CDR3 length: 12; D gene: NA; CDR3 protein: CASGAETGELFF; CDR3 DNA: TGTGCTAGTGGTGCGGAGACCGGGGAGCTGTTTTTT
J gene: TRBJ2-7; V gene: TRBV9; clone size: NA; CDR3 length: 14; D gene: NA; CDR3 protein: CASSVLARPYEQYF; CDR3 DNA: TGTGCCAGCAGCGTCCTAGCGAGACCCTACGAGCAGTACTTC
J gene: TRBJ1-1; V gene: TRBV2; clone size: NA; CDR3 length: 16; D gene: TRBD1; CDR3 protein: CASRLGGQGAKAEAFF; CDR3 DNA: TGTGCCAGCAGATTAGGGGGACAGGGGGCGAAGGCTGAAGCTTTCTTT
J gene: TRBJ2-5; V gene: TRBV6-1; clone size: once; CDR3 length: 12; D gene: NA; CDR3 protein: CASSGGGETQYF; CDR3 DNA: TGTGCCAGCAGTGGAGGTGGGGAGACCCAGTACTTC
J gene: TRBJ1-5; V gene: TRBV27; clone size: NA; CDR3 length: 14; D gene: NA; CDR3 protein: CASSFYGDNQPQHF; CDR3 DNA: TGTGCCAGCAGTTTTTATGGGGACAATCAGCCCCAGCATTTT
J gene: TRBJ2-3; V gene: TRBV19; clone size: once; CDR3 length: 16; D gene: TRBD1; CDR3 protein: CASNTNRGLSTDTQYF; CDR3 DNA: TGTGCCAGTAACACGAACAGGGGATTAAGCACAGATACGCAGTATTTT
J gene: TRBJ2-7; V gene: TRBV5-1; clone size: NA; CDR3 length: 16; D gene: NA; CDR3 protein: CASSLAWGGMTYEQYF; CDR3 DNA: TGCGCCAGCAGCTTGGCCTGGGGCGGGATGACCTACGAGCAGTACTTC
J gene: TRBJ2-7; V gene: TRBV30; clone size: NA; CDR3 length: 14; D gene: NA; CDR3 protein: CAYRDLRRIYEQYF; CDR3 DNA: TGTGCCTATCGGGACCTACGGAGGATCTACGAGCAGTACTTC
J gene: TRBJ2-2; V gene: TRBV27; clone size: NA; CDR3 length: 18; D gene: TRBD1; CDR3 protein: CASSNTQTWTGGTGELFF; CDR3 DNA: TGTGCCAGCAGTAACACCCAGACTTGGACAGGGGGCACCGGGGAGCTGTTTTTT
J gene: TRBJ1-2; V gene: TRBV30; clone size: NA; CDR3 length: 13; D gene: NA; CDR3 protein: CAWSALTGYGYTF; CDR3 DNA: TGTGCCTGGAGTGCACTCACTGGCTATGGCTACACCTTC
J gene: TRBJ1-1; V gene: TRBV5-4; clone size: NA; CDR3 length: 14; D gene: TRBD1; CDR3 protein: CASSSNRGRTEAFF; CDR3 DNA: TGTGCCAGCAGCTCTAACAGGGGGCGGACTGAAGCTTTCTTT
J gene: TRBJ1-5; V gene: TRBV6-6; clone size: few; CDR3 length: 14; D gene: NA; CDR3 protein: CASQDSHSNQPQHF; CDR3 DNA: TGTGCCAGCCAAGACAGTCATAGCAATCAGCCCCAGCATTTT
J gene: TRBJ1-1; V gene: TRBV19; clone size: NA; CDR3 length: 13; D gene: NA; CDR3 protein: CASSIYGGTEAFF; CDR3 DNA: TGTGCCAGTAGTATATATGGGGGCACTGAAGCTTTCTTT
J gene: TRBJ1-1; V gene: TRBV19; clone size: NA; CDR3 length: 14; D gene: NA; CDR3 protein: CASRLQGQNTEAFF; CDR3 DNA: TGTGCCAGTAGGTTACAGGGCCAGAACACTGAAGCTTTCTTT
J gene: TRBJ2-3; V gene: TRBV28; clone size: NA; CDR3 length: 14; D gene: NA; CDR3 protein: CATTFIGFADTQYF; CDR3 DNA: TGTGCCACGACCTTTATCGGGTTCGCAGATACGCAGTATTTT
J gene: TRBJ2-7; V gene: TRBV19; clone size: NA; CDR3 length: 13; D gene: NA; CDR3 protein: CASSVTGNREQYF; CDR3 DNA: TGTGCCAGTAGTGTCACAGGGAACCGCGAGCAGTACTTC
J gene: TRBJ2-2; V gene: TRBV10-1; clone size: NA; CDR3 length: 13; D gene: NA; CDR3 protein: CASSDPNTGELFF; CDR3 DNA: TGCGCCAGCAGTGACCCGAACACCGGGGAGCTGTTTTTT
J gene: TRBJ2-3; V gene: TRBV15; clone size: NA; CDR3 length: 14; D gene: NA; CDR3 protein: CATSRDLVGDTQYF; CDR3 DNA: TGTGCCACCAGCAGAGATCTAGTTGGTGATACGCAGTATTTT
J gene: TRBJ2-7; V gene: TRBV6-5; clone size: NA; CDR3 length: 14; D gene: TRBD2; CDR3 protein: CASMTSGSIHEQYF; CDR3 DNA: TGTGCCAGCATGACTAGCGGGAGTATACACGAGCAGTACTTC
J gene: TRBJ2-2; V gene: TRBV7-6; clone size: NA; CDR3 length: 13; D gene: NA; CDR3 protein: CASSLGYPGELFF; CDR3 DNA: TGTGCCAGCAGCTTGGGATACCCCGGGGAGCTGTTTTTT
J gene: TRBJ1-6; V gene: TRBV7-2; clone size: few; CDR3 length: 14; D gene: NA; CDR3 protein: CASSLGPYNSPLHF; CDR3 DNA: TGTGCCAGCAGCTTAGGACCCTATAATTCACCCCTCCACTTT
J gene: TRBJ1-1; V gene: TRBV4-2; clone size: NA; CDR3 length: 16; D gene: TRBD1; CDR3 protein: CASSQGDRGLIPKAFF; CDR3 DNA: TGTGCCAGCAGCCAGGGGGACAGGGGGCTAATCCCGAAGGCTTTCTTT
J gene: TRBJ1-3; V gene: TRBV2; clone size: NA; CDR3 length: 15; D gene: TRBD1; CDR3 protein: CASSSRDSSGNTIYF; CDR3 DNA: TGTGCCAGCAGTAGCCGGGACAGCTCTGGAAACACCATATATTTT
J gene: TRBJ2-7; V gene: TRBV28; clone size: NA; CDR3 length: 15; D gene: NA; CDR3 protein: CASSLPGTDSYEQYF; CDR3 DNA: TGTGCCAGCAGTTTACCCGGGACGGATTCCTACGAGCAGTACTTC
J gene: TRBJ2-7; V gene: TRBV5-4; clone size: NA; CDR3 length: 17; D gene: TRBD2; CDR3 protein: CASSSATSGRAKYEQYF; CDR3 DNA: TGTGCCAGCAGCTCCGCGACTAGCGGGAGGGCCAAGTACGAGCAGTACTTC
J gene: TRBJ2-5; V gene: TRBV6-1; clone size: NA; CDR3 length: 13; D gene: NA; CDR3 protein: CASSGGHQETQYF; CDR3 DNA: TGTGCCAGCAGCGGGGGGCACCAAGAGACCCAGTACTTC
J gene: TRBJ2-2; V gene: TRBV5-1; clone size: once; CDR3 length: 15; D gene: TRBD1; CDR3 protein: CASSLGQGVTGELFF; CDR3 DNA: TGCGCCAGCAGCTTGGGGCAGGGGGTCACCGGGGAGCTGTTTTTT
J gene: TRBJ1-5; V gene: TRBV5-1; clone size: NA; CDR3 length: 16; D gene: NA; CDR3 protein: CASSLGLGDSNQPQHF; CDR3 DNA: TGCGCCAGCAGCCTGGGGTTAGGAGATAGCAATCAGCCCCAGCATTTT
J gene: TRBJ2-7; V gene: TRBV7-2; clone size: NA; CDR3 length: 15; D gene: TRBD2; CDR3 protein: CASSPGLAGAGEQYF; CDR3 DNA: TGTGCCAGCAGCCCCGGACTAGCGGGAGCTGGAGAGCAGTACTTC